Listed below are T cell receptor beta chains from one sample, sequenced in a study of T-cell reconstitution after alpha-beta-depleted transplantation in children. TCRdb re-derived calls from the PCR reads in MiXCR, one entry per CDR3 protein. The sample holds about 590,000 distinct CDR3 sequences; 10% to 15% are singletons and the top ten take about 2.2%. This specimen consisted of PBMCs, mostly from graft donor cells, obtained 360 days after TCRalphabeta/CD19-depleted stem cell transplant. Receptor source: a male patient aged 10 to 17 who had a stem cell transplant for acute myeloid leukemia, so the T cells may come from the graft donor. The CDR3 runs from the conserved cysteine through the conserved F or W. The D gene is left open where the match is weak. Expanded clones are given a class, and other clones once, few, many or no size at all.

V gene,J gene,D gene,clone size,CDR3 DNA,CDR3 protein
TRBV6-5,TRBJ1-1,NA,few,TGTGCCAGCAGTTACATGACAGCCCTTGGTAACACTGAAGCTTTCTTT,CASSYMTALGNTEAFF
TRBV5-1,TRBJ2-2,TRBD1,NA,TGCGCCAGCAACAATAAGGGACAGGGGGCGTCCGGGGAGCTGTTTTTT,CASNNKGQGASGELFF
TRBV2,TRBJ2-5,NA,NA,TGTGCCAGCATAAATAGACAAGCCTCTGAGACCCAGTACTTC,CASINRQASETQYF
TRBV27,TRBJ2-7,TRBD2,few,TGTGCCAGCAGTTTAGGGGCTAGCGGGAGGACGTCCTACGAGCAGTACTTC,CASSLGASGRTSYEQYF
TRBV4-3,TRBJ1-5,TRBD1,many,TGCGCCAGCAGCCAAGCTACAGGGGGCAATCAGCCCCAGCATTTT,CASSQATGGNQPQHF
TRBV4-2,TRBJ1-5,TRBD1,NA,TGTGCCAGCAGCCAAGGACAGGGGGGAACCAATCAGCCCCAGCATTTT,CASSQGQGGTNQPQHF
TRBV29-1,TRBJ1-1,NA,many,TGCAGCGTTGTGGGGGTCGCGGGTACTGAAGCTTTCTTT,CSVVGVAGTEAFF
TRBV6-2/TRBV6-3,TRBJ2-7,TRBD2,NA,TGTGCCAGCAGTCCTGGACTAGCGGGTCCAAGCTCCTACGAGCAGTACTTC,CASSPGLAGPSSYEQYF
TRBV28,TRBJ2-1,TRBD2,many,TGTGCCAGCAGTTGGGCGGGAGGGCCCTACAATGAGCAGTTCTTC,CASSWAGGPYNEQFF
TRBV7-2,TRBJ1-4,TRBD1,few,TGTGCCAGCAGCTTCGCCGGGACAGGGGGTGAAAAACTGTTTTTT,CASSFAGTGGEKLFF
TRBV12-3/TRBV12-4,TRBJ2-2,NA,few,TGTGCCAGCACCTTATTGCTAGGGTCGCTCGTCGCCGGGGAGCTGTTTTTT,CASTLLLGSLVAGELFF
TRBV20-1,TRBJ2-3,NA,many,TGCAGTGCTAGAGATTGGGGCGGACAAACAGATACGCAGTATTTT,CSARDWGGQTDTQYF
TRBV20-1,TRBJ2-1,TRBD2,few,TGCAGTGCTAGAGAATCGGGACTAGATTACAATGAGCAGTTCTTC,CSARESGLDYNEQFF
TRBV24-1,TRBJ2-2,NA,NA,TGTGCCACCGCAGGGCCCGGGGAGCTGTTTTTT,CATAGPGELFF
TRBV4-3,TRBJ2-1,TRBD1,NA,TGCGCCAGCAGCCAAGATCACGCAGGGGGCTTTTTCAATGAGCAGTTCTTC,CASSQDHAGGFFNEQFF
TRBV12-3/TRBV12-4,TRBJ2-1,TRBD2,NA,TGTGCCAGCAGTTCCCTCCCTAGCGGGAGACGAATTAGGGAGCAGTTCTTC,CASSSLPSGRRIREQFF
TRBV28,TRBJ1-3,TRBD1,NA,TGTGCCAGCAGTTATGGGACAGGACTAATCTCTGGAAACACCATATATTTT,CASSYGTGLISGNTIYF
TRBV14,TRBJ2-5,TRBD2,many,TGTGCCAGCAGCCCGATAGCGGGACTAACCCAAGAGACCCAGTACTTC,CASSPIAGLTQETQYF
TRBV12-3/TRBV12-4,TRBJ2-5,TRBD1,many,TGTGCCAGCAGTTCCGGGACAGGGGGCGCGGGGCAAGAGACCCAGTACTTC,CASSSGTGGAGQETQYF
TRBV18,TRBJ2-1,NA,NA,TGTGCCAGCTCACCACCCGGAGGGGCCTACAATGAGCAGTTCTTC,CASSPPGGAYNEQFF
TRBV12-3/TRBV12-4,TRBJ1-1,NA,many,TGTGCCAGCAGTCCCCTGGGACCCAACACTGAAGCTTTCTTT,CASSPLGPNTEAFF
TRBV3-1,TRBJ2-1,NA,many,TGTGCCAGCAGCCTGCTGCCTCCGGCAGTGGTTTCCAATGAGCAGTTCTTC,CASSLLPPAVVSNEQFF
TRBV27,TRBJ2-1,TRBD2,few,TGTGCCAGCAGTTTATACGGGACTATTATCAATGAGCAGTTCTTC,CASSLYGTIINEQFF
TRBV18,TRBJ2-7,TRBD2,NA,TGTGCCAGCTCACGAGGGACTAGCTCAATCTACGAGCAGTACTTC,CASSRGTSSIYEQYF
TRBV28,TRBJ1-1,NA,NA,TGTGCCAGCAGTGGAATGGGGCTGATGAACACTGAAGCTTTCTTT,CASSGMGLMNTEAFF
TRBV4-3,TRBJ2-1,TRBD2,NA,TGCGCCAGCAGCCAAGATCTCAGCGGGAGCTCCTACAATGAGCAGTTCTTC,CASSQDLSGSSYNEQFF
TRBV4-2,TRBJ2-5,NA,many,TGTGCCAGCAGCCAAGTTGGGACCAGCGGGCCAGAGACCCAGTACTTC,CASSQVGTSGPETQYF
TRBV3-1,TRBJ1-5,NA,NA,TGTGCCAGCAGCCTCCGCCGGGACGGAGACAATCAGCCCCAGCATTTT,CASSLRRDGDNQPQHF
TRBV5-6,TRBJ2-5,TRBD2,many,TGTGCCAGCAGCTTAGCGGGAGGGATGTCCTGGGAGACCCAGTACTTC,CASSLAGGMSWETQYF
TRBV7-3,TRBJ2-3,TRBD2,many,TGTGCCAGCAGCATAACTTATGCCGGGACTAGCGGGAAACGCGTAACAGATACGCAGTATTTT,CASSITYAGTSGKRVTDTQYF
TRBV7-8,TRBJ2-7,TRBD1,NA,TGTGCCAGCAGCTTAAGGGACAGACACTACGAGCAGTACTTC,CASSLRDRHYEQYF
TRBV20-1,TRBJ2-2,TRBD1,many,TGCAGTGCTAGAGCCGCGACAGGGTTGCCCGGGGAGCTGTTTTTT,CSARAATGLPGELFF
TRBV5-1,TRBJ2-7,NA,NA,TGCGCCAGCAGCCTCAGGACAGTAACATACGAGCAGTACTTC,CASSLRTVTYEQYF
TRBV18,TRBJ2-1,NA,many,TGTGCCAGCTCACCACTTGACATGTGGGGAAACTCCTACAATGAGCAGTTCTTC,CASSPLDMWGNSYNEQFF
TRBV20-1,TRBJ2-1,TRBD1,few,TGCAGTGCTTCCGGGACAGGGGGTCCGTCAGGAGACAATGAGCAGTTCTTC,CSASGTGGPSGDNEQFF
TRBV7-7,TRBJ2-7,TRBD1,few,TGTGCTAGCAGCCCCCTTCCGGGACAGTCAAACGAGCAGTACTTC,CASSPLPGQSNEQYF
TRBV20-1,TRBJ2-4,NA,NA,TGCTGTGCTAGAGATCGGTGGGGCTTCCGTAAAAACATTCAGTACTTC,CCARDRWGFRKNIQYF
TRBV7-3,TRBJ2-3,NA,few,TGTGCCAGCAGCCAACGGGGCTTGGGCACAGATACGCAGTATTTT,CASSQRGLGTDTQYF
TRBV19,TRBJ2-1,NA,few,TGTGCCAGATACAATGAGCAGTTCTTC,CARYNEQFF
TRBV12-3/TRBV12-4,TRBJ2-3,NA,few,TGTGCCAGCCGTTCGGGGGGCACAGATACGCAGTATTTT,CASRSGGTDTQYF
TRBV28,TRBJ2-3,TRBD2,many,TGTGCCAGCAGTTCCTCCGGGACTAGCGGGAGAGATACGCAGTATTTT,CASSSSGTSGRDTQYF